The 18 T cell receptor beta chains reported below all come from one sample, sequenced in a study of T-cell reconstitution after alpha-beta-depleted transplantation in children. Unique molecular identifiers were built into the TCRbeta library. TCRdb recomputed calls from the PCR reads with MiXCR, one row per CDR3 protein. Among 600,000 to 700,000 distinct CDR3 sequences listed, about an eighth were seen once. The sequencing here drew on PBMCs, taken before TCRalphabeta/CD19-depleted stem cell transplant. Receptors were obtained from a girl aged 2 to 10 with congenital amegakaryocytic thrombocytopenia, due to receive a stem cell transplant.

V and J are TRBV27 and TRBJ2-2; 11 bases map to TRBD1. The CDR3 contains 16 residues. Trimming at V came to 4 bases and at J to 6 bases, leaving 7 bases not matched to a gene. The V gene's germline CDR1 is MNHEY and CDR2 SMNVEV (reference sequence). CDR3 sequence: CASSSSGQGGSGELFF. The CDR3 region has the DNA TGTGCCAGCAGTTCCTCGGGACAGGGGGGATCCGGGGAGCTGTTTTTT.

This clonotype appeared many times. The chain carries TRBV20-1 and TRBJ2-3; 8 bases agree with TRBD2. Trimming removed 1 base from V and 1 base from J; junction bases left unmatched: 10. Germline CDR1 is DFQATT and CDR2 is SNEGSKA (reference sequence). This CDR3 has 17 amino acids. As DNA, the CDR3 is TGCAGTGCTAGAGGGAGCGGGAGTCGGGTGGGCACAGATACGCAGTATTTT. This encodes CSARGSGSRVGTDTQYF.

This clonotype occurred a few times. J is TRBJ2-1 and V is TRBV7-8, with 7 bases lining up with TRBD2. CDR3 length: 16 amino acids. Losses at the gene ends were 6 bases for V and 3 bases for J; bases not matched to a gene: 11. In germline, CDR1 is SGHVS, CDR2 FQNEAQ. In DNA, the CDR3 is TGTGCCAGCAGATCCCTAGCGGACCTCTTCTACAATGAGCAGTTCTTC. It codes for CASRSLADLFYNEQFF.

Comment on this clonotype: A much larger clone lies a single base off, so this may be a read error. The CDR3 region has the DNA TGTGCCAGCAGGCAGACTCGGGCTTACTTT. Its translation is CASRQTRAYF. This chain joins TRBV12-3 or TRBV12-4 and TRBJ1-1; no clear D gene. The CDR3 spans 10 residues.

Many counts were recorded for this clonotype. V usage is TRBV10-3 and J usage is TRBJ1-1; D is ambiguous. V gave up 5 bases and J gave up 0 bases, with 19 bases separating them. CDR1 and CDR2 from the germline V gene are ENHRY and SYGVKD. This CDR3 is built from 17 residues. CDR3 sequence (DNA): TGTGCCATCAGTTCATTCGACTTCGATCAAATGAACACTGAAGCTTTCTTT. It is translated as CAISSFDFDQMNTEAFF.

The chain uses TRBV3-1 and TRBJ2-2; no clear D gene. V was shortened by 0 bases and J by 12 bases, with 11 bases between the two germline ends. Per germline, CDR1 LGHDT and CDR2 YNNKEL (reference sequence). This CDR3 spans 13 amino acids. The CDR3 loop reads CASSQDFLVQLFF. CDR3 sequence (DNA): TGTGCCAGCAGCCAAGATTTCCTCGTGCAGCTGTTTTTT.

In its sample, this clonotype was seen once. The chain has TRBV20-1 and TRBJ2-7, with 13 bases lining up with TRBD2. The CDR3 is 17 amino acids. Looked up from germline, CDR1 is DFQATT and CDR2 is SNEGSKA (reference sequence). With 2 bases clipped from V and 2 bases from J, the junction kept 9 bases outside the gene matches. The CDR3 is CSARPTGLAGDPYEQYF. The CDR3 DNA sequence: TGCAGTGCTAGACCCACTGGACTAGCGGGAGACCCCTACGAGCAGTACTTC.

This clonotype was recorded at least ten times. J is TRBJ1-2 and V is TRBV20-1; the D gene is possibly TRBD1 (6 bases). Germline loops: CDR1 DFQATT, CDR2 SNEGSKA (reference sequence). With 0 bases removed from V and 3 bases from J, the gap between germline ends came to 8 bases. The CDR3 has 13 amino acids. For the CDR3, the DNA is TGCAGTGCTAGAGATGGGGGGCACTATGGCTACACCTTC. This encodes CSARDGGHYGYTF.

The chain joins TRBV12-3 or TRBV12-4 to TRBJ2-1; tentatively, D is TRBD2 (6 bases). This CDR3 region has 15 residues. V was clipped by 6 bases and J by 5 bases, with 17 bases between them. CDR3 loop: CASSPFRGYNNEQFF. As DNA, the CDR3 is TGTGCCAGCAGCCCCTTCCGGGGGTACAACAATGAGCAGTTCTTC.

This clonotype showed up just a few times. The rearrangement links TRBV5-1 to TRBJ2-3; a possible D gene is TRBD2 (6 bases). The CDR3 has 15 residues. Deletions cut 3 bases from V and 2 bases from J, with 13 bases between. CDR1 and CDR2 (germline): SGHRS, YFSETQ. CDR3 loop: CASSSPGDLTDTQYF. CDR3 coding DNA: TGCGCCAGCAGCTCCCCGGGGGATCTCACAGATACGCAGTATTTT.

In this sample, this clonotype turned up many times. The chain joins TRBV20-1 to TRBJ2-1; D is uncertain. V lost 3 bases and J lost 5, with 14 bases in between. CDR1 and CDR2 (germline): DFQATT, SNEGSKA (reference sequence). The CDR3 runs 14 residues. CDR3 in DNA: TGCAGTGCTAGTCCTGGGCGACTCCACAATGAGCAGTTCTTC. Its translation is CSASPGRLHNEQFF.

This clonotype has a count of ten or more. The chain links TRBV29-1 to TRBJ2-5; no firm D call. Trimming took off 3 bases at V and 1 base at J, with 6 bases between the two ends. The CDR3 has 12 residues. Germline CDR1 reads SQVTM; CDR2 reads ANQGSEA. The CDR3 sequence: CSVDQTQETQYF. CDR3 in DNA: TGCAGCGTTGATCAGACCCAAGAGACCCAGTACTTC.

The rearrangement uses TRBV12-3 or TRBV12-4 and TRBJ1-5; no reliable D call. V was clipped by 5 bases and J by 2 bases, with 19 bases between them. CDR3 length equals 17 residues. The CDR3 bases are TGTGCCAGCAGTCGGGGATGGATCGGTGGTCGCAATCAGCCCCAGCATTTT. Protein sequence: CASSRGWIGGRNQPQHF.

The rearrangement links TRBV4-1 to TRBJ2-5; tentatively, D is TRBD2 (5 bases). The V end was cut by 6 bases, the J end by 4 bases, with 12 bases between. Germline CDR1 is MGHRA and CDR2 is YSYEKL. CDR3 length: 13 residues. The CDR3 reads CASRGLEGETQYF. CDR3 bases: TGCGCCAGCAGGGGGTTAGAGGGAGAGACCCAGTACTTC.

This clonotype was detected many times. V gene TRBV21-1 combines with J gene TRBJ2-5; the table's D call TRBD2 went unverified against the DNA. TRBV21-1 is marked as a pseudogene. This CDR3 spans 16 amino acids. CDR3 loop: CASSGEKRAYQETQYF. CDR3 in DNA: TGTGCCAGCAGCGGGGAGAAAAGGGCTTACCAAGAGACCCAGTACTTC.

This clonotype was recorded many times. DNA of the CDR3: TGTGCCAGCAGCCCAAGCGGGACTCCCTACAATGAGCAGTTCTTC. It translates to CASSPSGTPYNEQFF. The chain carries TRBV5-5 and TRBJ2-1; 7 nucleotides align to TRBD2. The length of the CDR3 is 15 residues. Trimming cost V 4 bases and J 2 bases; bases outside gene matches: 6. CDR1 is SGHKS, CDR2 YYEKEE, per germline (reference sequence).

With regard to this clonotype: This may be a read error, as it is one base from a much larger clone. The chain links TRBV20-1 to TRBJ2-1; TRBD1 is a possible D gene (5 bases). Germline assignment: CDR1 DFQATT and CDR2 SNEGSKA (reference sequence). The length of the CDR3 is 15 residues. CDR3 loop: CNARDYGQNYNEQFF. In DNA, the CDR3 is TGCAATGCTAGAGATTATGGACAAAATTACAATGAGCAGTTCTTC.

A few counts support this clonotype. This rearrangement joins TRBV9 to TRBJ2-3; no clear D. CDR3 length equals 18 residues. With 3 bases removed from V and 4 bases from J, the gap between germline ends came to 24 bases. Germline-derived CDR1 and CDR2 are SGDLS and YYNGEE. The CDR3 coding sequence is TGTGCCAGCAGCGAGCACATAAACAAGTCGCCGCGGCCAGATACGCAGTATTTT. This translates into CASSEHINKSPRPDTQYF.